The T cell receptor beta chain described here comes from a study of T cell repertoires in cytomegalovirus infection. Study-level information: Both CMV infection and a matching HLA type were indicated by public TCR beta signatures. Study outcomes and limitations: CMV-specific TCR beta clonotypes restricted by HLA-C were the ones dominating the ex vivo response. Identification of carriers of CMV plus the relevant HLA was achieved through cumulative public TCR beta family frequency.

TCRdb passed the reads through MiXCR, listing each CDR3 protein once. The sample holds roughly 280,000 distinct CDR3 sequences; roughly an eighth are singletons and the top ten take 8.8%. The table lists this clonotype with a few counts. Its matching antigen is unknown. Trimming stripped 3 bases from V and 5 bases from J, with 2 bases between. This CDR3 spans 11 amino acids. CDR1 is LNHDA and CDR2 is SQIVND in the germline V gene (reference sequence). This clonotype originated in a human donor in good health (CMV status not recorded). Some clones in this sample may be carry-over from other donors' samples. The chain employs TRBV19 and TRBJ2-1; D is ambiguous. The sequenced sample consisted of PBMCs. CDR3 amino acids: CASSMNNEQFF. CDR3 DNA: TGTGCCAGTAGTATGAACAATGAGCAGTTCTTC.